This TCR beta chain was sequenced for a study of T cells in Graves' hyperthyroidism and ophthalmopathy. Study overall: Peripheral blood sampling occurred at initial diagnosis, before any treatment.

Remarks on this clonotype: Its target is not known.

RNA transcripts gave rise to amplified TCR beta CDR3 regions. RT-PCR in the first round (using the HTBI primer set) targeted the TCR CDR3. In TCRdb, the multiplex PCR reads were re-called with MiXCR into one record per CDR3 protein. Among approximately 610,000 distinct CDR3 sequences listed, roughly 15% were seen once. Trimming left V 5 bases short and J 5 bases short, with 16 bases between. Germline CDR1 LNHNV, CDR2 YYDKDF (reference sequence). The CDR3 totals 15 residues. Study-wide results and limits: By a 13 V-J model, ophthalmopathy was set apart from stable hyperthyroidism. Most expanded thyroid clonotypes above 0.001 recurred in blood. Prediction of ophthalmopathy progression came a median about 6 months pre-onset.

Sample: blood. The gene calls are TRBV15 and TRBJ1-5; perhaps TRBD1 as D (6 bases). The sequence was collected from a woman in her thirties or forties with Graves' ophthalmopathy. The CDR3 protein is CATSALGRGDQPQHF. The CDR3 DNA reads TGTGCCACCAGCGCCCTGGGGAGGGGGGATCAGCCCCAGCATTTT.